This T cell receptor beta chain was sequenced in a study of blood T cells in healthy people across ages. Overall study findings and caveats: The diversity estimates, figures obtained from one million T cells, were considered underestimates.

PCR was performed a second time for roughly 7 to 12 cycles using a sample-barcoded 5' primer and a J-beta primer mix. Each cDNA molecule was tagged by a template-switch adaptor that had 12 random nucleotides. TCRdb re-called the 5' RACE reads with MiXCR, one entry per CDR3 protein. The sample gives 500,000 to 700,000 distinct CDR3 sequences, approximately 30% of which show up once; approximately 15% is in the top ten. Comments on this clonotype: Antigen: not known. This may be a read error, as it is one base from a much larger clone.

Germline V lookup: CDR1 SGHRS, CDR2 YFSETQ. Germline trimming cut 7 bases from V and 3 bases from J; bases unmatched to any gene: 11. The CDR3 loop spans 17 amino acids. For every donor, a draw yielded about 9.7 milliliters of peripheral blood. Sequencing was carried out using blood. V gene TRBV5-1 combines with J gene TRBJ2-3; 13 bases agree with TRBD2. This sequence originates from a woman older than 75 in good health. The CDR3 is CASGLTGTSGNTDTQYF. DNA of the CDR3: TGCGCCAGCGGCCTCACCGGGACTAGCGGGAATACAGATACGCAGTATTTT.